The rows below give T cell receptor beta chains drawn from one sample of a study of T cell responses to AZD1222 COVID-19 vaccine. The protocol was immunoSEQ multiplex PCR, while the TCRdb copy is restricted to in-frame clones and leaves out a portion. The sample lists 100,000 to 130,000 clones; about 90% were seen once. The starting material was peripheral blood, obtained 28 days after the second AZD1222 dose. Every receptor here comes from an adult who received the AZD1222 COVID-19 vaccine. The CDR3 runs from the conserved cysteine through the conserved F or W. A D gene is named only where the DNA matches it firmly. Clone size is shown for a subset of rows, as once, few, many or a class of expanded clone.

CDR3: CASSGEQGGGTEAFF
DNA: TGTGCCAGCAGTGGAGAGCAGGGCGGAGGAACTGAAGCTTTCTTT
size: -
J: TRBJ1-1
V: TRBV2
D: -

CDR3: CASSMTSGPYEQYF
DNA: TGTGCCAGCAGCATGACTAGCGGCCCCTACGAGCAGTACTTC
size: -
J: TRBJ2-7
V: TRBV6-5
D: TRBD2

CDR3: CASALNRVDEKLFF
DNA: TGTGCCAGCGCCTTGAACAGGGTTGATGAAAAACTGTTTTTT
size: -
J: TRBJ1-4
V: TRBV6-5
D: -

CDR3: CASSQTSVSGNTIYF
DNA: TGTGCCAGCTCACAAACATCCGTCTCTGGAAACACCATATATTTT
size: -
J: TRBJ1-3
V: TRBV18
D: -

CDR3: CASSQGLAGGFMQGEQFF
DNA: TGTGCCAGCAGCCAGGGACTAGCGGGAGGGTTTATGCAGGGTGAGCAGTTCTTC
size: -
J: TRBJ2-1
V: TRBV4-2
D: TRBD2

CDR3: CASSQDERTEAFF
DNA: TGTGCCAGCAGCCAAGATGAGAGGACTGAAGCTTTCTTT
size: -
J: TRBJ1-1
V: TRBV14
D: -

CDR3: CASSPIDPSPLHF
DNA: TGTGCCAGCAGCCCGATCGATCCTTCACCCCTCCACTTT
size: -
J: TRBJ1-6
V: TRBV16
D: -

CDR3: CAWTATGYNEQFF
DNA: TGTGCCTGGACGGCGACCGGGTACAATGAGCAGTTCTTC
size: -
J: TRBJ2-1
V: TRBV30
D: -

CDR3: CASSTQYSNTEAFF
DNA: TGTGCCAGCAGCACTCAATACTCGAACACTGAAGCTTTCTTT
size: -
J: TRBJ1-1
V: TRBV11-2
D: -

CDR3: CASSQGYGSSYNEQFF
DNA: TGTGCCAGCAGCCAAGGGTATGGGAGCTCCTACAATGAGCAGTTCTTC
size: once
J: TRBJ2-1
V: TRBV4-2
D: -

CDR3: CAARLLASLLYEQYF
DNA: TGTGCCGCGCGCCTTCTAGCGAGTCTTCTCTACGAGCAGTACTTC
size: -
J: TRBJ2-7
V: TRBV27
D: -

CDR3: CASSRGTSPLGVNEQFF
DNA: TGCGCCAGCAGCCGAGGGACTAGTCCTCTCGGGGTTAATGAGCAGTTCTTC
size: -
J: TRBJ2-1
V: TRBV4-1
D: TRBD2

CDR3: CASSLGGDRVGLFF
DNA: TGTGCCAGCAGCTTAGGAGGGGACAGGGTCGGGCTGTTTTTT
size: -
J: TRBJ2-2
V: TRBV11-2
D: TRBD1

CDR3: CASSLMVGGGEQYF
DNA: TGTGCCAGCAGCTTAATGGTTGGGGGAGGCGAGCAGTACTTC
size: -
J: TRBJ2-7
V: TRBV7-3
D: -

CDR3: CASSFWAGQGYTF
DNA: TGTGCCAGCAGTTTTTGGGCAGGGCAGGGCTACACCTTC
size: -
J: TRBJ1-2
V: TRBV28
D: -